Each of the 28 T cell receptor beta chains below was sequenced from the same sample in a study of identical twins. MiXCR was run by TCRdb on the 5' RACE reads, yielding one entry per CDR3 protein. The data hold approximately 220,000 distinct CDR3 sequences, with 9.4% observed a single time. What was sequenced was memory (CD45RO+) T cells sorted from blood. The receptors here all came from a woman under 30 in good health.

This clonotype appeared a few times. The chain links TRBV6-6 to TRBJ1-1; weak D call: TRBD1 (5 bases). The CDR3 extends over 12 amino acids. The germline V gene encodes CDR1 MNHNY and CDR2 SVGAGI (reference sequence). V was clipped by 6 bases and J by 1 base, with 6 bases between them. Here the CDR3 reads CASRTANTEAFF. CDR3 bases: TGTGCCAGCAGGACAGCGAACACTGAAGCTTTCTTT.

At least ten counts were recorded for this clonotype. The CDR3 is CASSQDPAGGGHEQYF. For the CDR3, the DNA is TGCGCCAGCAGCCAAGATCCCGCAGGGGGGGGTCACGAGCAGTACTTC. The V call is TRBV4-3, the J call TRBJ2-7; D may be TRBD1 or TRBD2 (7 bases each). There are 16 residues in the CDR3. Trimming took off 0 bases at V and 5 bases at J, with 17 bases between the two ends. Per the germline V gene, CDR1 is LGHNA and CDR2 is YSLEER.

This chain uses TRBV21-1 with TRBJ2-7; the D call TRBD1 from the table was never checked on the DNA. TRBV21-1 has pseudogene status. CDR3 size: 14 residues. CDR3 sequence: CASIGTGSSYEQYF. In nucleotides, the CDR3 is TGTGCCAGCATCGGGACAGGGAGCTCCTACGAGCAGTACTTC.

This clonotype showed up many times. The J gene is TRBJ1-5, the V gene TRBV12-3 or TRBV12-4; TRBD1 matches 7 bases. The V gene end was trimmed by 0 bases and the J gene end by 0 bases; junction bases not matched to a gene: 5. The CDR3 covers 17 residues. CDR3 DNA sequence: TGTGCCAGCAGTTTAGCCGGACAGGTCTATAGCAATCAGCCCCAGCATTTT. Translating gives CASSLAGQVYSNQPQHF.

In its sample, this clonotype was seen many times. This chain links TRBV7-9 with TRBJ2-1, with TRBD2 matching 8 bases. The CDR3 is 16 amino acids. Losses at the gene ends were 3 bases for V and 5 bases for J; bases not matched to a gene: 9. Germline V gives CDR1 SEHNR, CDR2 FQNEAQ (reference sequence). The CDR3 region has the DNA TGTGCCAGCAGCTTCCGAGCGGGAGCGAGTAACAATGAGCAGTTCTTC. Protein: CASSFRAGASNNEQFF.

Here the CDR3 reads CASSLRQGARATEAFF. The CDR3 coding sequence is TGTGCCAGCAGCCTCCGACAGGGGGCAAGGGCCACTGAAGCTTTCTTT. The chain joins TRBV7-2 to TRBJ1-1; 10 bases align to TRBD1. With 5 bases clipped from V and 4 bases from J, the junction kept 10 bases outside the gene matches. This CDR3 region has 16 residues. Germline loops: CDR1 SGHTA, CDR2 FQGNSA.

This clonotype was counted ten times or more. Relative to the germline gene, one junction end is altered; a read error may explain this. The V gene is TRBV5-1, the J gene TRBJ2-3, with TRBD1 identical over 12 bases. This CDR3 has 17 residues. Germline CDR1 and CDR2: SGHRS and YFSETQ. CDR3 loop: CASSQLPGTGGTDTQYF. The CDR3, as DNA: TGCGCCAGCAGCCAACTACCGGGGACAGGGGGCACCGATACGCAGTATTTT.

The chain combines TRBV7-2 with TRBJ2-1; possibly TRBD2 for D (6 bases). CDR1 and CDR2 from the germline V gene are SGHTA and FQGNSA. The CDR3 has 13 residues. Trimming removed 2 bases from V and 8 bases from J, with 10 bases in between. Here the CDR3 DNA reads TGTGCCAGCAGCTTAAAACTAGCCCATGAGCAGTTCTTC. Amino acids: CASSLKLAHEQFF.

This clonotype was picked up a small number of times. This chain links TRBV2 with TRBJ2-2; 7 bases fit TRBD2. Germline-derived CDR1 and CDR2 are SNHLY and FYNNEI. V gave up 8 bases and J gave up 1 base; unmatched junction bases: 7. This CDR3 is built from 15 residues. CDR3 sequence: CASRGSSGNTGELFF. CDR3 sequence (DNA): TGTGCCAGCCGTGGGTCTAGCGGGAACACCGGGGAGCTGTTTTTT.

Only one count was recorded for this clonotype. The chain links TRBV5-4 to TRBJ2-7; 7 bases line up with TRBD2. From germline, CDR1 is SGHNT and CDR2 YYREEE (reference sequence). There are 12 residues in the CDR3. V lost 10 bases, J lost 3 bases, and 7 bases stayed unmatched. CDR3 sequence reads: CAGGEGGYEQYF. DNA for the CDR3: TGTGCCGGCGGGGAGGGCGGCTACGAGCAGTACTTC.

The rearrangement links TRBV7-9 to TRBJ1-6; no firm D call. The V and J ends lost 1 base and 7 bases respectively, with 11 bases between them. Germline V gene sequence: CDR1 SEHNR, CDR2 FQNEAQ (reference sequence). The CDR3 covers 15 residues. CDR3 nucleotide sequence: TGTGCCAGCAGCTTAGGGCCGGTGATAAATTCACCCCTCCACTTT. Residues: CASSLGPVINSPLHF.

This chain joins TRBV6-1 and TRBJ2-6; no reliable D call. The CDR3 has 15 amino acids. The germline V and J ends were trimmed by 6 bases and 2 bases, with 11 bases remaining between them. Per germline, CDR1 MNHNS and CDR2 SASEGT. This CDR3 reads CASRNGFTGANVLTF. The CDR3 region has the DNA TGTGCCAGCAGGAACGGGTTCACTGGGGCCAACGTCCTGACTTTC.

This clonotype occurred a few times. In DNA form, the CDR3 reads TGTGCCAGCAGTTACCCGGGACTCCCCTACGAGCAGTACTTC. Its protein product is CASSYPGLPYEQYF. The J gene is TRBJ2-7, the V gene TRBV6-5; D might be TRBD2 (6 bases). Germline CDR1 is MNHEY and CDR2 is SVGAGI. This CDR3 contains 14 residues. Trimming took off 2 bases at V and 2 bases at J, with 10 bases between the two ends.

This clonotype showed up just a few times. The chain is built from TRBV18 and TRBJ2-1; D gene unclear. Trimming shortened V by 3 bases and J by 9 bases, and 12 bases separated the two germline ends. This CDR3 spans 13 amino acids. Germline assignment: CDR1 KGHSH and CDR2 LQKENI. For the CDR3, the DNA is TGTGCCAGCTCACCGCCCTCGAAATCTGAGCAGTTCTTC. It is translated as CASSPPSKSEQFF. The full variable domain, rest sourced from reference TRBV18 and TRBJ2-1, is NAGVMQNPRHLVRRRGQEARLRCSPMKGHSHVYWYRQLPEEGLKFMVYLQKENIIDESGMPKERFSAEFPKEGPSILRIQQVVRGDSAAYFCASSPPSKSEQFFGPGTRLTVL.

The chain carries TRBV20-1 and TRBJ2-5; 13 bases match TRBD2. V lost 3 bases to trimming and J lost 6 bases; unmatched junction nucleotides: 4. The CDR3 contains 14 residues. The germline V gene encodes CDR1 DFQATT and CDR2 SNEGSKA (reference sequence). CDR3 protein: CSASGTSGKQTQYF. DNA of the CDR3: TGCAGTGCTAGCGGGACTAGCGGGAAGCAGACCCAGTACTTC.

The chain uses TRBV20-1 and TRBJ1-1; D might be TRBD1 (6 bases). The CDR3 runs to 12 residues. In germline, CDR1 is DFQATT, CDR2 SNEGSKA (reference sequence). Trimming shortened V by 5 bases and J by 4 bases, and 11 bases separated the two germline ends. CDR3 protein: CSAERGGTEAFF. The CDR3 DNA follows: TGCAGTGCTGAGAGGGGGGGCACTGAAGCTTTCTTT.

A few counts support this clonotype. CDR3 nucleotides: TGTGCCAGCAGCCACCAGGGATACCAAGAGACCCAGTACTTC. Its protein product is CASSHQGYQETQYF. J is TRBJ2-5 and V is TRBV3-1; D perhaps matches TRBD1 (5 bases). The CDR3 runs 14 residues. The germline V gene has CDR1 LGHDT and CDR2 YNNKEL (reference sequence). With 3 bases removed from V and 0 bases from J, the gap between germline ends came to 8 bases.

The CDR3 nucleotides read TGCGCCAGCAGCTTGTTGGGGGGGCTCGGAGAGACCCAGTACTTC. It translates to CASSLLGGLGETQYF. This chain uses TRBV5-1 with TRBJ2-5, with D possibly being TRBD2 (7 bases). The CDR3 sequence is 15 residues long. V lost 1 base and J lost 4, with 14 bases in between. The V gene's germline CDR1 is SGHRS and CDR2 YFSETQ.

This clonotype was counted a few times. The genes are TRBV12-3 or TRBV12-4 and TRBJ1-5, with D unclear. The CDR3 extends over 13 amino acids. The ends were cut back, 4 bases at V and 4 bases at J, with 8 bases in the middle. The CDR3 region has the DNA TGTGCCAGCAGTTCTAGCCCAAATCAGCCCCAGCATTTT. Translating it yields CASSSSPNQPQHF.

This clonotype was counted only a few times. This sequence joins TRBV29-1 and TRBJ2-7, with 11 nucleotides matching TRBD2. The CDR3 consists of 15 residues. The V gene end was trimmed by 8 bases and the J gene end by 2 bases; junction bases not matched to a gene: 11. Germline loops: CDR1 SQVTM, CDR2 ANQGSEA. The CDR3 nucleotides read TGCAGCATATTACGACTAGCGGGAACGGCCTACGAGCAGTACTTC. It is translated as CSILRLAGTAYEQYF.

The V and J genes are TRBV20-1 and TRBJ1-2; no clear D gene. CDR3 length equals 14 residues. Looked up from germline, CDR1 is DFQATT and CDR2 is SNEGSKA (reference sequence). Trimming took 0 bases from V and 3 from J, leaving 11 bases between them. The CDR3 is CSARDLTSYYGYTF. CDR3 coding DNA: TGCAGTGCTAGAGATCTGACTAGCTACTATGGCTACACCTTC.

This clonotype has only a few counts. In DNA, the CDR3 is TGTGCCACCAGCAGTGGGGGAGATACGCAGTATTTT. Its translation: CATSSGGDTQYF. The V call is TRBV15, the J call TRBJ2-3; D assignment may be TRBD1 or TRBD2 (5 bases each). CDR1 and CDR2 from the germline V gene are LNHNV and YYDKDF (reference sequence). Between the trimmed V and J ends, which lost 3 bases and 5 bases, there was a span of 6 bases. The CDR3 has 12 residues.

The chain has TRBV11-3 and TRBJ2-5, with 13 bases identical to TRBD2. Germline CDR1 reads SGHNT; CDR2 reads YENEEA. J was trimmed by 5 bases and V by 0 bases; bases with no gene match: 3. The CDR3 loop spans 16 amino acids. The CDR3 spells CASSLEGTSGDETQYF. The CDR3 DNA sequence: TGTGCCAGCAGCTTAGAAGGGACTAGCGGGGACGAGACCCAGTACTTC.

This clonotype was found a few times. The rearrangement links TRBV20-1 to TRBJ2-1; TRBD1 agrees at 8 bases. CDR3 length: 14 amino acids. The V gene's germline CDR1 is DFQATT and CDR2 SNEGSKA (reference sequence). J lost 10 bases, V lost 3 bases, and 11 bases had no gene match. The CDR3 loop reads CSASVRQGAWEQFF. The DNA of the CDR3 is TGCAGTGCTAGTGTGCGGCAGGGGGCTTGGGAGCAGTTCTTC.

This clonotype was detected a few times. The chain recombines TRBV12-3 or TRBV12-4 with TRBJ2-6, with no clear D. The CDR3 runs 15 residues. The V end lost 2 bases, the J end lost 2 bases, and 7 bases lay between the germline ends. The CDR3 DNA sequence: TGTGCCAGCAGTTTAAGTCGGGCTGGGGCCAACGTCCTGACTTTC. It specifies CASSLSRAGANVLTF.

This clonotype was found a few times. The rearrangement links TRBV9 to TRBJ2-1; TRBD2 matches at 14 bases. J gave up 9 bases and V 0 bases, and 5 bases lay outside the gene matches. Germline CDR1 reads SGDLS; CDR2 reads YYNGEE. There are 16 residues in the CDR3. The CDR3 nucleotides are TGTGCCAGCAGCGTAGGGGGACTAGCGGGAGCGGTTGAGCAGTTCTTC. It yields the protein CASSVGGLAGAVEQFF.

The rearrangement links TRBV10-3 to TRBJ2-5, with TRBD2 matching over 7 bases. Germline V gene sequence: CDR1 ENHRY, CDR2 SYGVKD. V trimming: 7 bases; J trimming: 3 bases; junction bases outside the gene matches: 8. The CDR3 is 14 residues long. The CDR3 loop is CAIKGSAGEETQYF. The CDR3 DNA is TGTGCCATCAAAGGGAGTGCGGGAGAAGAGACCCAGTACTTC.

This clonotype was found a few times. The chain employs TRBV27 and TRBJ2-5; TRBD2 matches at 10 bases. Germline V gene lookup returns CDR1 MNHEY and CDR2 SMNVEV (reference sequence). The CDR3 loop spans 14 amino acids. J gave up 5 bases and V 8 bases, and 8 bases lay outside the gene matches. The CDR3: CASALLAGSETQYF. The CDR3 DNA is TGTGCCAGCGCCTTACTAGCGGGGTCGGAGACCCAGTACTTC.